The clone carrying this TCR beta chain appeared a few times. Its antigen is unidentified. Specified time point: patch test 2, 6 weeks after DPC sensitization. Treatment noted: therapeutic diphenylcyclopropenone sensitization with weekly scalp DPC. The data derive from a study of human T cells and chemical hapten exposure. Study as a whole: Application of 0.01% DPC to the upper back was done by patch test, with a reading at 6 days.

CDR1 and CDR2 from the germline V gene are DFQATT and SNEGSKA (reference sequence). This CDR3 comprises 14 residues. The V and J ends lost 5 bases and 0 bases, in that order; junction bases with no gene match: 2. TCRdb re-analysed the RACE reads in MiXCR, keeping a single row per CDR3 protein. The table has some 150,000 distinct CDR3 sequences, approximately 12% seen once; the top ten hold more than 1.1%. Broader study findings: Healthy individuals' immune responses may differ from those of donors, who had alopecia.

The material was whole blood, obtained in connection with sensitization to the hapten diphenylcyclopropenone (DPC). The chain couples TRBV20-1 to TRBJ1-5; TRBD1 matches at 9 bases. The receptor's source is a woman in her forties or fifties with alopecia areata. Some clones in this sample may be carry-over from other donors' samples. The CDR3: CSAGQGISNQPQHF. The CDR3 coding sequence is TGCAGTGCTGGACAGGGGATTAGCAATCAGCCCCAGCATTTT.